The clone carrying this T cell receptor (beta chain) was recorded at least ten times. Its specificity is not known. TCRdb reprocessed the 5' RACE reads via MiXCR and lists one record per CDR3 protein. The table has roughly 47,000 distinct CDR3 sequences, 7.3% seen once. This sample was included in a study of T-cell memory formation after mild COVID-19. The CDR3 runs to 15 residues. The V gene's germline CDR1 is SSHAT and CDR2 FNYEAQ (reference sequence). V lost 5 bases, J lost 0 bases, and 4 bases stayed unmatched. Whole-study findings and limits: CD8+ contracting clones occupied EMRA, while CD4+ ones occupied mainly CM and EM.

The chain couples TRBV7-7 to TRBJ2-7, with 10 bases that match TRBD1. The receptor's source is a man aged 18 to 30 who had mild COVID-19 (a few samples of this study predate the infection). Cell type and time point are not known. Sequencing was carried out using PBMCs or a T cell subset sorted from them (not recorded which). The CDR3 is CASSPRTGGSYEQYF. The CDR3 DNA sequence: TGTGCCAGCAGCCCTCGGACAGGGGGCTCCTACGAGCAGTACTTC.